These 12 T cell receptor beta chains share one sample of origin, sequenced in a study of vaccination and CD4 T cells after COVID-19. The Oncomine TCR Beta short-read assay was what sequenced the DNA obtained from cultured CD4+ T cells. TCRdb ran MiXCR on the PCR reads and lists one entry per CDR3 protein. The top ten hold 13% of the sample, which has 9,000 to 15,000 distinct CDR3 sequences, 55% to 75% seen once. As to treatment: roughly nine-day PBMC culture with coronavirus spike peptide pools or control peptides (ViraFEST assay). Their recognized antigens are unknown. The sequenced material came from CD4+ T cells from blood, cultured in vitro. The receptors come from a human donor who had recovered from COVID-19.

There are a few counts of this clonotype. The V call is TRBV6-5, the J call TRBJ2-5; the D gene could be TRBD1 or TRBD2 (6 bases each). CDR3 length: 14 amino acids. Germline loops: CDR1 MNHEY, CDR2 SVGAGI. Deletions cut 0 bases from V and 5 bases from J, with 10 bases between. CDR3 sequence reads: CASSYSRGVETQYF. CDR3 nucleotides: TGTGCCAGCAGTTACTCGAGGGGGGTTGAGACCCAGTACTTC.

This clonotype occurred a few times. V usage is TRBV11-2 and J usage is TRBJ1-5, with D perhaps matching TRBD1 (6 bases). Germline lookup yields CDR1 SGHAT and CDR2 FQNNGV. The CDR3 consists of 12 residues. Trimming took 1 base from V and 14 from J, leaving 12 bases between them. The CDR3 sequence: CASSLGGGKEHF. The CDR3 nucleotides read TGTGCCAGCAGCTTAGGAGGGGGGAAGGAGCATTTT.

This chain uses TRBV15 with TRBJ1-3; possibly TRBD1 for D (6 bases). Germline V gene sequence: CDR1 LNHNV, CDR2 YYDKDF (reference sequence). This CDR3 has 14 amino acids. V was pared by 3 bases and J by 7 bases, with 13 bases between. In nucleotides, the CDR3 is TGTGCCACCAGCAGGGACAGTACTTCGAACACCATATATTTT. This translates into CATSRDSTSNTIYF.

The V and J genes are TRBV2 and TRBJ1-6, with 8 bases aligning to TRBD1. Germline CDR1 and CDR2: SNHLY and FYNNEI. Losses at the gene ends were 6 bases for V and 6 bases for J; bases not matched to a gene: 7. The CDR3 length is 15 residues. The CDR3 region is CASSLLQGGNSPLHF. The CDR3 DNA sequence: TGTGCCAGCAGCCTGTTACAGGGGGGTAATTCACCCCTCCACTTT. Full variable domain (rest looked up from reference TRBV2 and TRBJ1-6): EPEVTQTPSHQVTQMGQEVILRCVPISNHLYFYWYRQILGQKVEFLVSFYNNEISEKSEIFDDQFSVERPDGSNFTLKIRSTKLEDSAMYFCASSLLQGGNSPLHFGNGTRLTVT.

V and J are TRBV19 and TRBJ2-1; D uncertain. Per germline, CDR1 LNHDA and CDR2 SQIVND (reference sequence). Trimming removed 5 bases at V and 7 bases at J, with 15 bases between. This CDR3 has 14 amino acids. CDR3 bases: TGTGCCAGTAGTCCAGTTATCGAGTTGAATGAGCAGTTCTTC. It encodes CASSPVIELNEQFF.

This sequence joins TRBV7-9 and TRBJ1-1, with D possibly matching TRBD1 (6 bases). V was clipped by 2 bases and J by 3 bases, with 10 bases between them. The CDR3 sequence is 14 residues long. The germline gives CDR1 SEHNR, CDR2 FQNEAQ (reference sequence). This chain's CDR3 is CASSLRQAHTEAFF. The CDR3 DNA follows: TGTGCCAGCAGCTTACGACAGGCGCACACTGAAGCTTTCTTT. The whole variable domain, remainder taken from reference TRBV7-9 and TRBJ1-1, is DTGVSQNPRHKITKRGQNVTFRCDPISEHNRLYWYRQTLGQGPEFLTYFQNEAQLEKSRLLSDRFSAERPKGSFSTLEIQRTEQGDSAMYLCASSLRQAHTEAFFGQGTRLTVV.

The V gene is TRBV7-9, the J gene TRBJ1-5, with 8 bases lining up with TRBD1. Per germline, CDR1 SEHNR and CDR2 FQNEAQ (reference sequence). This CDR3 has 14 amino acids. J gave up 6 bases and V 5 bases, and 6 bases lay outside the gene matches. Here the CDR3 reads CASSTGQGSQPQHF. In DNA form, the CDR3 reads TGTGCCAGCAGCACAGGACAGGGCAGTCAGCCCCAGCATTTT.

This rearrangement joins TRBV6-2 or TRBV6-3 to TRBJ1-2; possibly TRBD1 for D (6 bases). Germline V lookup: CDR1 MNHEY, CDR2 SVGEGT. This CDR3 has 15 amino acids. V lost 6 bases, J lost 4 bases, and 18 bases lay in between. The DNA of the CDR3 is TGTGCCAGCAGGCCAGGGGCAGGGGAAGCCTATGGCTACACCTTC. This gives the protein CASRPGAGEAYGYTF.

The chain couples TRBV12-5 to TRBJ2-3, with D unresolved. Germline V gene data show CDR1 as LGHNT and CDR2 as FRNRAP. CDR3 length: 13 amino acids. Trimming removed 5 bases from V and 1 base from J, with 7 bases in between. The CDR3 here is CASGKSGTDTQYF. For the CDR3, the DNA is TGTGCTAGTGGTAAAAGCGGCACAGATACGCAGTATTTT.

This clonotype was detected only a few times. The chain carries TRBV28 and TRBJ1-5, with D possibly TRBD1 on 6 matching bases. V shed 6 bases and J shed 1 base, with 16 bases lying between them. The CDR3 has 16 residues. CDR1 and CDR2 (germline): MDHEN, SYDVKM. CDR3 amino acids: CASSPLRGASNQPQHF. CDR3 DNA sequence: TGTGCCAGCAGCCCCTTGAGGGGGGCCAGCAATCAGCCCCAGCATTTT.

J is TRBJ2-1 and V is TRBV6-1; TRBD1 matches at 9 bases. The V gene end was trimmed by 6 bases and the J gene end by 3 bases; junction bases not matched to a gene: 12. The CDR3 runs to 17 residues. Per the germline V gene, CDR1 is MNHNS and CDR2 is SASEGT. The CDR3 spells CASRSGTGIRGYNEQFF. Written as DNA, the CDR3 is TGTGCCAGCAGGTCCGGGACAGGGATTAGGGGCTACAATGAGCAGTTCTTC.

This rearrangement joins TRBV20-1 to TRBJ2-1, with a weak D call TRBD2 (5 bases). Germline CDR1 reads DFQATT; CDR2 reads SNEGSKA (reference sequence). This CDR3 has 12 amino acids. V was pared by 5 bases and J by 7 bases, with 12 bases between. This CDR3 is CSARGSRNEQFF. The CDR3 region has the DNA TGCAGTGCTCGAGGGTCGCGGAATGAGCAGTTCTTC.